This T cell receptor beta chain was captured in a study of CD8 T cells in ankylosing spondylitis. Trimming cost V 2 bases and J 15 bases, with 11 bases left between them. Germline CDR1 reads SGHTA; CDR2 reads FQGNSA. The CDR3 is made up of 11 amino acids. This clonotype has a single count. This may come from a read error, since a much larger clone is one base off. MiXCR, run by TCRdb on the 5' RACE reads, gives a single entry per CDR3 protein. The data contain some 130,000 distinct CDR3 sequences, 7.3% of them singletons. The TCR comes from a female donor with ankylosing spondylitis or in good health (not recorded which). The sequenced sample was blood, either unsorted or a sorted T cell fraction (not recorded which). The J gene is TRBJ2-1, the V gene TRBV7-2; D unresolved. This chain's CDR3 is CASSLLRNTFF. The DNA for the CDR3 is TGTGCCAGCAGCTTACTCAGGAATACGTTCTTC. Variable domain in full (rest from reference TRBV7-2 and TRBJ2-1): GAGVSQSPSNKVTEKGKDVELRCDPISGHTALYWYRQSLGQGLEFLIYFQGNSAPDKSGLPSDRFSAERTGGSVSTLTIQRTQQEDSAVYLCASSLLRNTFFGPGTRLTVL.